This T cell receptor (beta chain) was found in a study of shared clonotypes between healthy human individuals. Study background: A couple of women and a few men aged 18 to 49 made up the donors.

Some 30,000 T cell genomes, or around 0.2 ug DNA, went into the sorted-subset replicate PCRs. Methods used by the authors: Filtering of immunoSEQ junctional sequences could not match full-length read filtering. Produced via immunoSEQ multiplex PCR; TCRdb's table is partial and in-frame only. The V and J calls and clone size come from that table; D and trimming were worked out from the DNA. The sample has millions of clones; about 93% are singletons. CDR1 is LGHNA, CDR2 YSLEER, per germline. The CDR3 covers 14 residues. V lost 4 bases to trimming and J lost 8 bases, with 14 bases between them. Cells designated naive CD8 were CD45RO-negative and were positively selected for CCR7, with terminally differentiated effector memory CD45RA+ cells excluded.

The chain uses TRBV4-3 and TRBJ2-2; D gene ambiguous. The receptor was derived from a man younger than 30 in good health. Some clones in this sample may be carry-over from other donors' samples. The material sequenced was naive CD8+ T cells from PBMCs. The CDR3 here is CASSLARNWGELFF. As DNA, the CDR3 is TGCGCCAGCAGCCTCGCCCGAAATTGGGGGGAGCTGTTTTTT.